The 22 T cell receptor beta chains listed next were all sequenced from one sample in a study of CD8 T cells in ankylosing spondylitis. TCRdb reanalysed the 5' RACE reads using MiXCR and keeps one entry per CDR3 protein. The profile covers 150,000 to 200,000 distinct CDR3 sequences, with around a third appearing a single time and around 6% taken by the ten largest. The sequencing input was synovial fluid, either unsorted or a sorted T cell fraction (not recorded which). These receptors were obtained from a male donor with ankylosing spondylitis.

This clonotype occurred many times. V usage is TRBV5-1 and J usage is TRBJ1-2; the D is unclear. This CDR3 spans 12 amino acids. CDR1 and CDR2 from the germline V gene are SGHRS and YFSETQ. V was clipped by 0 bases and J by 10 bases, with 10 bases between them. This CDR3 reads CASSLERDSYTF. CDR3 coding DNA: TGCGCCAGCAGCTTGGAGAGGGATTCCTACACCTTC.

The chain couples TRBV12-3 or TRBV12-4 to TRBJ1-1; no reliable D call. Trimming stripped 1 base from V and 6 bases from J, with 12 bases between. The CDR3 totals 14 residues. CDR3 sequence reads: CASSLGPQSAEAFF. DNA of the CDR3: TGTGCCAGCAGTTTAGGTCCCCAGAGCGCTGAAGCTTTCTTT.

This chain connects TRBV6-4 to TRBJ2-1; 10 bases align to TRBD2. There are 15 residues in the CDR3. Germline CDR1 and CDR2: MRHNA and SNTAGT. The ends lost 5 bases at V and 8 bases at J; junction bases unmatched: 9. Here the CDR3 DNA reads TGTGCCAGCAGTTTTGAGCGGGGGGGCACCCATGAGCAGTTCTTC. This sequence encodes CASSFERGGTHEQFF.

The chain is built from TRBV28 and TRBJ2-5; D possibly corresponds to TRBD2 (6 bases). Germline-derived CDR1 and CDR2 are MDHEN and SYDVKM. This CDR3 region has 14 residues. Between the trimmed V and J ends, which lost 7 bases and 0 bases, there was a span of 12 bases. The CDR3 region has the DNA TGTGCCAGCAACCGGGAGCTAAACCAAGAGACCCAGTACTTC. Encoded protein: CASNRELNQETQYF.

This chain joins TRBV5-8 and TRBJ1-1; possible D gene TRBD1, 5 bases. Germline V gives CDR1 SGHTS, CDR2 YDEGEE. V was trimmed by 2 bases and J by 1 base, leaving 12 bases between them. The CDR3 is 15 residues long. The CDR3 sequence is CASSFTGTGNTEAFF. CDR3 coding DNA: TGTGCCAGCAGCTTCACCGGGACTGGGAACACTGAAGCTTTCTTT. Supplemented by reference TRBV5-8 and TRBJ1-1, the full variable domain reads EAGVTQSPTHLIKTRGQQATLRCSPISGHTSVYWYQQALGLGLQFLLWYDEGEERNRGNFPPRFSGRQFPNYSSELNVNALELEDSALYLCASSFTGTGNTEAFFGQGTRLTVV.

The chain recombines TRBV6-5 with TRBJ2-3; TRBD2 matches 13 bases. The CDR3 covers 17 residues. Trimming cost V 0 bases and J 2 bases; bases outside gene matches: 2. From germline, CDR1 is MNHEY and CDR2 SVGAGI. The CDR3 spells CASSYSGLAGTTDTQYF. CDR3 nucleotides: TGTGCCAGCAGTTACTCGGGACTAGCGGGAACCACAGATACGCAGTATTTT.

This sequence joins TRBV7-2 and TRBJ1-2; D unresolved. The ends were cut back, 0 bases at V and 2 bases at J, with 7 bases in the middle. The V gene's germline CDR1 is SGHTA and CDR2 FQGNSA. The length of the CDR3 is 14 residues. Here the CDR3 DNA reads TGTGCCAGCAGCTTAGCTGTCAGCAACTATGGCTACACCTTC. It translates to CASSLAVSNYGYTF.

A few counts support this clonotype. The chain has TRBV18 and TRBJ1-5, with D perhaps matching TRBD1 (5 bases). Trimming removed 3 bases at V and 7 bases at J, with 10 bases between. Germline lookup yields CDR1 KGHSH and CDR2 LQKENI. CDR3 length: 13 residues. The CDR3 DNA reads as TGTGCCAGCTCACCCAGGGTAGGCCAGCCCCAGCATTTT. This sequence encodes CASSPRVGQPQHF.

The chain recombines TRBV20-1 with TRBJ1-3; D gene unclear. Per germline, CDR1 DFQATT and CDR2 SNEGSKA (reference sequence). Trimming removed 3 bases from V and 0 bases from J, with 9 bases in between. This CDR3 comprises 14 residues. CDR3 DNA sequence: TGCAGTGCTAGCGGGTTTGGCTCTGGAAACACCATATATTTT. The encoded protein is CSASGFGSGNTIYF.

The chain recombines TRBV20-1 with TRBJ1-1; 7 bases align to TRBD1. V lost 1 base, J lost 4 bases, and 9 bases stayed unmatched. The CDR3 totals 15 residues. The germline V gene encodes CDR1 DFQATT and CDR2 SNEGSKA (reference sequence). The CDR3 loop is CSARGLRGLLTEAFF. The DNA for the CDR3 is TGCAGTGCTAGAGGTCTGAGGGGGCTACTCACTGAAGCTTTCTTT.

V is TRBV3-1 and J is TRBJ2-7; 7 bases align to TRBD2. From germline, CDR1 is LGHDT and CDR2 YNNKEL (reference sequence). Losses at the gene ends were 0 bases for V and 2 bases for J; bases not matched to a gene: 7. This CDR3 spans 16 amino acids. CDR3 sequence: CASSQDSASGTYEQYF. CDR3 nucleotides: TGTGCCAGCAGCCAAGATTCCGCTAGCGGAACCTACGAGCAGTACTTC.

There are many counts of this clonotype. The chain combines TRBV2 with TRBJ2-2; D possibly corresponds to TRBD1 (7 bases). V lost 9 bases, J lost 5 bases, and 19 bases lay in between. Germline V gene data show CDR1 as SNHLY and CDR2 as FYNNEI. The CDR3 is 15 amino acids. The DNA for the CDR3 is TGTGCCAGTTCACCAGGGGGGATGTGGACCGGGGAGCTGTTTTTT. Residues: CASSPGGMWTGELFF.

CDR3 protein: CASRAGTSSDIQYF. The CDR3 bases are TGTGCCAGCAGGGCCGGGACATCGTCGGACATTCAGTACTTC. This chain uses TRBV5-4 with TRBJ2-4; possibly TRBD1 for D (6 bases). CDR1 and CDR2 from the germline V gene are SGHNT and YYREEE (reference sequence). The CDR3 totals 14 residues. V was cut by 5 bases and J by 8 bases, with 17 bases left in between.

V usage is TRBV20-1 and J usage is TRBJ1-2; D remains unclear. V gave up 2 bases and J gave up 4 bases, with 11 bases separating them. This CDR3 comprises 13 residues. Germline lookup yields CDR1 DFQATT and CDR2 SNEGSKA (reference sequence). CDR3 residues: CSARWESLYGYTF. The DNA of the CDR3 is TGCAGTGCTAGATGGGAGTCTCTCTATGGCTACACCTTC.

In its sample, this clonotype was seen once. The chain carries TRBV20-1 and TRBJ2-1, with 15 bases matching TRBD2. From germline, CDR1 is DFQATT and CDR2 SNEGSKA (reference sequence). The CDR3 has 15 amino acids. Trimming at V came to 5 bases and at J to 10 bases, leaving 9 bases not matched to a gene. CDR3 sequence reads: CSAGGTSGRSEEQFF. DNA for the CDR3: TGCAGTGCTGGAGGGACTAGCGGGAGGTCGGAAGAGCAGTTCTTC.

V and J are TRBV3-1 and TRBJ2-7; D ambiguous. This CDR3 has 14 residues. CDR1 and CDR2 (germline): LGHDT, YNNKEL (reference sequence). Trimming removed 1 base from V and 0 bases from J, with 7 bases in between. CDR3 DNA sequence: TGTGCCAGCAGCCAAGGGCACAGCTCCTACGAGCAGTACTTC. Translation gives CASSQGHSSYEQYF.

This clonotype was observed at least ten times. The chain couples TRBV20-1 to TRBJ2-1; 7 bases fit TRBD2. CDR3 size: 15 residues. V gave up 1 base and J gave up 4 bases; unmatched junction bases: 7. Looked up from germline, CDR1 is DFQATT and CDR2 is SNEGSKA (reference sequence). The CDR3 DNA reads as TGCAGTGCTAGAGTTAGGCTAGCGGCTTACAATGAGCAGTTCTTC. This sequence encodes CSARVRLAAYNEQFF.

In its sample, this clonotype was seen a few times. V is TRBV7-2 and J is TRBJ1-1; D perhaps matches TRBD1 (5 bases). Trimming stripped 1 base from V and 1 base from J, with 10 bases between. There are 15 residues in the CDR3. Germline assignment: CDR1 SGHTA and CDR2 FQGNSA. The CDR3 here is CASSLDAGANTEAFF. CDR3 DNA: TGTGCCAGCAGCTTAGATGCTGGGGCGAACACTGAAGCTTTCTTT. The entire variable domain, with the rest obtained from reference TRBV7-2 and TRBJ1-1, is as follows: GAGVSQSPSNKVTEKGKDVELRCDPISGHTALYWYRQSLGQGLEFLIYFQGNSAPDKSGLPSDRFSAERTGGSVSTLTIQRTQQEDSAVYLCASSLDAGANTEAFFGQGTRLTVV.

The sample holds a few counts of this clonotype. V usage is TRBV18 and J usage is TRBJ2-6; the match to TRBD2 covers 12 bases. V lost 6 bases to trimming and J lost 0 bases; unmatched junction nucleotides: 6. Germline loops: CDR1 KGHSH, CDR2 LQKENI. There are 18 residues in the CDR3. CDR3 DNA: TGTGCCAGCTCCCAGGGACTAGCGGGCCCCTCTGGGGCCAACGTCCTGACTTTC. Protein product: CASSQGLAGPSGANVLTF.

This clonotype turned up a few times. The V gene is TRBV5-1, the J gene TRBJ2-1; 9 bases fit TRBD1. With V trimmed by 4 bases and J by 6 bases, 8 bases remained unmatched. In germline, CDR1 is SGHRS, CDR2 YFSETQ. The CDR3 length is 15 residues. The CDR3 loop is CASSISGQGFNEQFF. In nucleotides, the CDR3 is TGCGCCAGCAGCATCTCGGGACAGGGTTTCAATGAGCAGTTCTTC.

This clonotype was recorded at least ten times. The V call is TRBV27, the J call TRBJ2-2; D may match TRBD1 or TRBD2 (5 bases each). The V end lost 7 bases, the J end lost 5 bases, and 14 bases lay between the germline ends. This CDR3 has 14 residues. Germline V gives CDR1 MNHEY, CDR2 SMNVEV (reference sequence). CDR3 residues: CASTRGVNTGELFF. Here the CDR3 DNA reads TGTGCCAGCACCCGAGGGGTCAATACCGGGGAGCTGTTTTTT.

The rearrangement joins TRBV19 to TRBJ2-4, with a tentative D call TRBD2 (7 bases). The CDR3 sequence is 15 residues long. Trimming removed 3 bases from V and 7 bases from J, with 16 bases in between. Per germline, CDR1 LNHDA and CDR2 SQIVND (reference sequence). Here the CDR3 reads CASSMARGGGNIQYF. CDR3 nucleotides: TGTGCCAGTAGTATGGCGCGCGGGGGCGGGAACATTCAGTACTTC.